This record looks at one T cell receptor (beta chain) sequence and its context. Its specificity is unknown. Naive, central memory, regulatory and stem cell-like memory cells within the CD4+ compartment were sorted using CD45RO/CCR7/CD25/CD127/CD95/CD27. CDR1 is SNHLY, CDR2 FYNNEI, per germline. J gave up 2 bases and V 8 bases, and 6 bases lay outside the gene matches. This CDR3 has 14 amino acids. This entry is derived from a study of beta chain features in type 1 diabetes. Study details: Patients and healthy donors were similar in age, gender and cell yields. Findings and caveats of the study: When Type 1 diabetes patients were examined, their TCRB CDR3s proved moderately but significantly shorter in all four CD4+ subsets.

Every isolated RNA sample was fully reverse transcribed, so sequencing captured expressed TCRB transcripts. The data were produced by immunoSEQ multiplex PCR, yet TCRdb's version contains in-frame clones alone and is incomplete. The data show roughly 350,000 clones, 9.6% seen once. This clonotype was sampled from a man younger than 45 with type 1 diabetes. This chain links TRBV2 with TRBJ1-5, with 7 bases that match TRBD1. The sequencing sample was made of central memory CD4+ T cells from blood. CDR3 coding DNA: TGTGCCAGCTCATATACAGGGGGCAATCAGCCCCAGCATTTT. As protein: CASSYTGGNQPQHF.